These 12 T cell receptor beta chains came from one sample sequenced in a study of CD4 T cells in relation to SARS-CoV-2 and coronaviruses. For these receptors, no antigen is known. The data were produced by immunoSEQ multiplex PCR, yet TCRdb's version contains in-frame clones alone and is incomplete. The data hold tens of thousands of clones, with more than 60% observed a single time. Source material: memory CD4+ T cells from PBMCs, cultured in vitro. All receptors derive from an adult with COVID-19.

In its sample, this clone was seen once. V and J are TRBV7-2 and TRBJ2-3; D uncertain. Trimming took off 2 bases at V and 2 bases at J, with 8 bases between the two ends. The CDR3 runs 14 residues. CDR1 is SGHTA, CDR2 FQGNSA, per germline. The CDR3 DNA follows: TGTGCCAGCAGCTTAAATCAGAACACAGATACGCAGTATTTT. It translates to CASSLNQNTDTQYF.

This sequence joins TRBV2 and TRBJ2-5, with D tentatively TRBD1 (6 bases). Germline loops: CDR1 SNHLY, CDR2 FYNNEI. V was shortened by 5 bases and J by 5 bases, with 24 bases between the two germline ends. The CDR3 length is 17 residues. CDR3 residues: CASSPSPPDTQGETQYF. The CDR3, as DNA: TGTGCCAGCAGTCCTTCCCCCCCGGACACCCAGGGGGAGACCCAGTACTTC.

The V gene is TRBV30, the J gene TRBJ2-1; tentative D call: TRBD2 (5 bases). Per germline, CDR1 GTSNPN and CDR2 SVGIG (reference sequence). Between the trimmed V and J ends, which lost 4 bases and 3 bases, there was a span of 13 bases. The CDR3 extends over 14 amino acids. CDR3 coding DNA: TGTGCCTGGAATGAAGCGGTGCGCTACAATGAGCAGTTCTTC. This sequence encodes CAWNEAVRYNEQFF. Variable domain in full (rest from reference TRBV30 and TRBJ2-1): SQTIHQWPATLVQPVGSPLSLECTVEGTSNPNLYWYRQAAGRGLQLLFYSVGIGQISSEVPQNLSASRPQDRQFILSSKKLLLSDSGFYLCAWNEAVRYNEQFFGPGTRLTVL.

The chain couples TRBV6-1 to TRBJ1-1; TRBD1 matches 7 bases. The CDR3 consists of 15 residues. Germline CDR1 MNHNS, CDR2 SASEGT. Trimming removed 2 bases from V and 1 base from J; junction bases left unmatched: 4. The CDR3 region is CASSESRGRNTEAFF. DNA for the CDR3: TGTGCCAGCAGTGAAAGCAGGGGGAGGAACACTGAAGCTTTCTTT.

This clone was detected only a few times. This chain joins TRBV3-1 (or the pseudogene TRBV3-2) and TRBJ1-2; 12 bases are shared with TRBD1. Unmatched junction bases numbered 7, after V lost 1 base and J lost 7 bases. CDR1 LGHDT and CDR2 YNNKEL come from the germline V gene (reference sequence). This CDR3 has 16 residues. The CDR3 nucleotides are TGTGCCAGCAGCCAAGCATGGGACAGGGGGCGCTCTGGCTACACCTTC. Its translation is CASSQAWDRGRSGYTF.

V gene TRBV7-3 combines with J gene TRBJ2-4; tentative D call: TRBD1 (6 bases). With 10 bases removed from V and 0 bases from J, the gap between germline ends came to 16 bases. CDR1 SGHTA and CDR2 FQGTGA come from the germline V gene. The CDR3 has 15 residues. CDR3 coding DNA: TGTGCCACCCATCGCAAACAGGGAGCCAAAAACATTCAGTACTTC. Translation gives CATHRKQGAKNIQYF.

The CDR3 sequence is CASSLDRVHNEQYF. The CDR3 nucleotides are TGTGCCAGCAGCTTGGACAGGGTTCACAACGAGCAGTACTTC. The V and J genes are TRBV5-4 and TRBJ2-7, with D possibly being TRBD1 (6 bases). The germline gives CDR1 SGHNT, CDR2 YYREEE (reference sequence). V was pared by 0 bases and J by 5 bases, with 12 bases between. The CDR3 sequence is 14 residues long.

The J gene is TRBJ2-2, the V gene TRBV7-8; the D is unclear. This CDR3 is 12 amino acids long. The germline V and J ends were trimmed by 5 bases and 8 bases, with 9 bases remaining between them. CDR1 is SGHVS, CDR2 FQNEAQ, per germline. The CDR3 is CASSPFVGELFF. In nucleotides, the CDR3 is TGTGCCAGCAGCCCCTTTGTGGGGGAGCTGTTTTTT.

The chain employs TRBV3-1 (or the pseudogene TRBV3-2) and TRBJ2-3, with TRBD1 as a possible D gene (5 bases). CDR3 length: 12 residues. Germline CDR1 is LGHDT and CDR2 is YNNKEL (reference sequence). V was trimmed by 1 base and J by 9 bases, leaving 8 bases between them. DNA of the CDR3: TGTGCCAGCAGCCAAGCAGGGAACACGCAGTATTTT. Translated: CASSQAGNTQYF.

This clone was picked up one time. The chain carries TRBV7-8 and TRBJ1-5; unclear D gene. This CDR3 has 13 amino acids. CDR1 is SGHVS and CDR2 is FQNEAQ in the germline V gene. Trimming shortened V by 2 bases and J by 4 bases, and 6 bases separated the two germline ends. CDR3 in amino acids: CASSLFWNQPQHF. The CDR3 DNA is TGTGCCAGCAGCTTATTCTGGAATCAGCCCCAGCATTTT. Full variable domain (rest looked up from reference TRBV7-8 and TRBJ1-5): GAGVSQSPRYKVAKRGQDVALRCDPISGHVSLFWYQQALGQGPEFLTYFQNEAQLDKSGLPSDRFFAERPEGSVSTLKIQRTQQEDSAVYLCASSLFWNQPQHFGDGTRLSIL.

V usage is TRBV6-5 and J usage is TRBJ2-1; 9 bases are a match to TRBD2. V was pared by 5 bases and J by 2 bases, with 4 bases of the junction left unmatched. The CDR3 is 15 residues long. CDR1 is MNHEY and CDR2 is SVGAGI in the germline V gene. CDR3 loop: CASSLLAGTYNEQFF. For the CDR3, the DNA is TGTGCCAGCAGTCTCCTAGCGGGAACCTACAATGAGCAGTTCTTC.

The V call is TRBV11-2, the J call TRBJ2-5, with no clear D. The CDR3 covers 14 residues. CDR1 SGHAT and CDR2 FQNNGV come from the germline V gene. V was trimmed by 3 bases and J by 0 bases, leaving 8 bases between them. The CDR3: CASSFGQNQETQYF. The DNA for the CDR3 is TGTGCCAGCAGCTTTGGGCAGAACCAAGAGACCCAGTACTTC. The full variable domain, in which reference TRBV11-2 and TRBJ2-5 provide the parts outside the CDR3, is EAGVAQSPRYKIIEKRQSVAFWCNPISGHATLYWYQQILGQGPKLLIQFQNNGVVDDSQLPKDRFSAERLKGVDSTLKIQPAKLEDSAVYLCASSFGQNQETQYFGPGTRLLVL.